The 25 T cell receptor beta chains reported below all come from one sample, sequenced in a study of cytomegalovirus exposure and HLA in healthy donors. PCR employed 60 Vbeta and 13 Jbeta primers. Using immunoSEQ multiplex PCR, the repertoire was profiled, and TCRdb retains in-frame clones only, with some absent. Here the sample spans some 130,000 clones, 77% being singletons. The sample comprised PBMCs. The receptors were gathered from a male donor in good health and CMV-seronegative.

Points on this clone: Other DNA variants within this sample encode the same CDR3. The CDR3 loop reads CASSLGGQPQHF. The CDR3 coding sequence is TGTGCCAGCAGCTTGGGGGGGCAGCCCCAGCATTTT. The rearrangement joins TRBV7-9 to TRBJ1-5, with a possible D match to TRBD1 (5 bases). V was cut by 3 bases and J by 7 bases, with 7 bases left in between. Germline loops: CDR1 SEHNR, CDR2 FQNEAQ (reference sequence). The CDR3 spans 12 residues.

This clone has only a few counts. The gene calls are TRBV6-5 and TRBJ2-7; D may be TRBD1 (6 bases). Per germline, CDR1 MNHEY and CDR2 SVGAGI. The length of the CDR3 is 12 residues. The germline V and J ends were trimmed by 6 bases and 2 bases, with 8 bases remaining between them. The CDR3 region is CASRQGTYEQYF. CDR3 nucleotide sequence: TGTGCCAGCAGGCAGGGGACCTACGAGCAGTACTTC.

The V call is TRBV5-1, the J call TRBJ2-3, with 7 bases aligning to TRBD1. This CDR3 contains 15 residues. J lost 5 bases, V lost 4 bases, and 10 bases had no gene match. The germline V gene encodes CDR1 SGHRS and CDR2 YFSETQ. CDR3 DNA sequence: TGCGCCAGCAGCCCGCCAGGACAGGTCCGAGATACGCAGTATTTT. It is translated as CASSPPGQVRDTQYF. The full variable domain, with the rest looked up from reference TRBV5-1 and TRBJ2-3, is KAGVTQTPRYLIKTRGQQVTLSCSPISGHRSVSWYQQTPGQGLQFLFEYFSETQRNKGNFPGRFSGRQFSNSRSEMNVSTLELGDSALYLCASSPPGQVRDTQYFGPGTRLTVL.

The gene calls are TRBV6-5 and TRBJ2-5, with TRBD2 identical over 9 bases. The CDR3 contains 13 residues. The germline CDR1 and CDR2 sequences are MNHEY and SVGAGI. J gave up 5 bases and V 5 bases, and 3 bases lay outside the gene matches. CDR3 DNA sequence: TGTGCCAGCAGTCGGCGGGAGGGGGAGACCCAGTACTTC. Translation gives CASSRREGETQYF.

The rearrangement uses TRBV11-2 and TRBJ1-5; D ambiguous. V was shortened by 1 base and J by 1 base, with 5 bases between the two germline ends. The germline gives CDR1 SGHAT, CDR2 FQNNGV. CDR3 length equals 14 residues. The CDR3 DNA reads TGTGCCAGCAGCTTAGGGAGCAGCAATCAGCCCCAGCATTTT. This sequence encodes CASSLGSSNQPQHF.

The chain couples TRBV7-3 to TRBJ2-1, with 10 bases that match TRBD2. The V gene end was trimmed by 0 bases and the J gene end by 10 bases; junction bases not matched to a gene: 12. The CDR3 runs to 17 residues. Per germline, CDR1 SGHTA and CDR2 FQGTGA. In DNA form, the CDR3 reads TGTGCCAGCAGCTTAACGTTAAACAGCGGGGGGGTTGGCGAGCAGTTCTTC. Translating it yields CASSLTLNSGGVGEQFF.

The rearrangement links TRBV10-2 to TRBJ2-1; no clear D gene. The germline V and J ends were trimmed by 7 bases and 0 bases, with 10 bases remaining between them. The CDR3 loop spans 14 amino acids. The germline V gene encodes CDR1 WSHSY and CDR2 SAAADI. The CDR3 coding sequence is TGCGCCAGCAAACAACCCAGCTCCTACAATGAGCAGTTCTTC. This encodes CASKQPSSYNEQFF.

The rearrangement links TRBV4-2 to TRBJ1-1; 12 positions agree with TRBD1. Germline CDR1 is LGHNA and CDR2 is YNFKEQ. J gave up 4 bases and V 4 bases, and 16 bases lay outside the gene matches. The CDR3 length is 19 residues. The CDR3 spells CASSPPASGTGGSVTEAFF. CDR3 bases: TGTGCCAGCAGCCCACCTGCCTCCGGGACAGGGGGCTCGGTCACTGAAGCTTTCTTT.

The chain joins TRBV7-6 to TRBJ2-1; perhaps TRBD2 as D (6 bases). V shed 7 bases and J shed 3 bases, with 16 bases lying between them. The germline CDR1 and CDR2 sequences are SGHVS and FNYEAQ. The CDR3 has 15 residues. CDR3 coding DNA: TGTGCCAGCACCAGATTGGAGGGTTTCTACAATGAGCAGTTCTTC. Translated: CASTRLEGFYNEQFF.

In this sample, this clone turned up once. The chain links TRBV2 to TRBJ1-2; 8 bases agree with TRBD1. Per the germline V gene, CDR1 is SNHLY and CDR2 is FYNNEI. The CDR3 contains 14 residues. V was pared by 10 bases and J by 8 bases, with 15 bases of the junction left unmatched. The DNA of the CDR3 is TGTGCCACCCGTGCCGCGGGCAGGGGGCTCGGCTACACCTTC. Translating gives CATRAAGRGLGYTF. The full variable domain, rest sourced from reference TRBV2 and TRBJ1-2, is EPEVTQTPSHQVTQMGQEVILRCVPISNHLYFYWYRQILGQKVEFLVSFYNNEISEKSEIFDDQFSVERPDGSNFTLKIRSTKLEDSAMYFCATRAAGRGLGYTFGSGTRLTVV.

The chain uses TRBV11-3 and TRBJ2-5; no reliable D call. The J call is uncertain, as TRBJ2-7 better fits the DNA end. This CDR3 has 13 residues. The germline V gene encodes CDR1 SGHNT and CDR2 YENEEA. In DNA, the CDR3 is TGTGCCAGCAGTCGCAACCCTCTCTACGAGCAGTACTTC. Its protein product is CASSRNPLYEQYF.

This chain uses TRBV15 with TRBJ1-1, with no clear D. Looked up from germline, CDR1 is LNHNV and CDR2 is YYDKDF (reference sequence). The V and J ends lost 0 bases and 4 bases respectively, with 15 bases between them. The length of the CDR3 is 16 residues. As DNA, the CDR3 is TGTGCCACCAGCAGAGATGTAGCAGAGTTGGGCACTGAAGCTTTCTTT. It yields the protein CATSRDVAELGTEAFF.

This sequence joins TRBV6-6 and TRBJ1-5, with D unclear. The CDR3 is 14 residues long. Between the trimmed V and J ends, which lost 5 bases and 5 bases, there was a span of 13 bases. Germline V gives CDR1 MNHNY, CDR2 SVGAGI (reference sequence). The CDR3, as DNA: TGTGCCAGCAGTAAGTCGGGTAACTATCAGCCCCAGCATTTT. Protein sequence: CASSKSGNYQPQHF.

The chain has TRBV5-1 and TRBJ2-7; 9 positions match TRBD1. CDR3 length: 15 residues. The V gene end was trimmed by 4 bases and the J gene end by 3 bases; junction bases not matched to a gene: 8. Germline CDR1 is SGHRS and CDR2 is YFSETQ. CDR3 sequence (DNA): TGCGCCAGCAGCGCGCCGGGACAGGGAATCTACGAGCAGTACTTC. Its translation: CASSAPGQGIYEQYF.

The genes are TRBV9 and TRBJ2-7; 9 bases are a match to TRBD1. Germline trimming cut 4 bases from V and 5 bases from J; bases unmatched to any gene: 10. This CDR3 region has 15 residues. Per the germline V gene, CDR1 is SGDLS and CDR2 is YYNGEE. This CDR3 reads CASSSSGTGKNEQYF. For the CDR3, the DNA is TGTGCCAGCAGCTCATCCGGGACAGGGAAGAACGAGCAGTACTTC.

This clone has a handful of counts. The chain recombines TRBV18 with TRBJ1-5, with 7 bases matching TRBD1. This CDR3 is built from 15 residues. Trimming cost V 1 base and J 3 bases; bases outside gene matches: 3. Germline lookup yields CDR1 KGHSH and CDR2 LQKENI. The CDR3 loop is CASSPQQGNNQPQHF. CDR3 coding DNA: TGTGCCAGCTCACCACAACAGGGGAACAATCAGCCCCAGCATTTT.

V is TRBV10-3 and J is TRBJ2-7; 9 nucleotides line up with TRBD2. V trimming: 3 bases; J trimming: 0 bases; junction bases outside the gene matches: 3. Germline V gene lookup returns CDR1 ENHRY and CDR2 SYGVKD. This CDR3 has 15 amino acids. DNA of the CDR3: TGTGCCATCAGTGATAGCGGGGGCCTCTCCTACGAGCAGTACTTC. This sequence encodes CAISDSGGLSYEQYF.

This clone appeared once. The junction shows a germline mismatch at one end, possibly a read error. J is TRBJ2-7 and V is TRBV7-7; 11 bases fit TRBD1. The CDR3 runs 14 residues. Germline CDR1 is SSHAT and CDR2 is FNYEAQ (reference sequence). The CDR3 loop is CASSRDRGGNEQYF. CDR3 in DNA: TGTGCTAGCAGTCGGGACAGGGGGGGCAACGAGCAGTACTTC. The whole variable domain, remainder taken from reference TRBV7-7 and TRBJ2-7, is GAGVSQSPRYKVTKRGQDVTLRCDPISSHATLYWYQQALGQGPEFLTYFNYEAQPDKSGLPSDRFSAERPEGSISTLTIQRTEQRDSAMYRCASSRDRGGNEQYFGPGTRLTVT.

The chain is built from TRBV6-5 and TRBJ1-2, with a weak D call TRBD1 (6 bases). The germline V gene has CDR1 MNHEY and CDR2 SVGAGI. Trimming pared 2 bases from V and 2 bases from J, leaving 6 bases between. There are 13 residues in the CDR3. The CDR3 nucleotides read TGTGCCAGCAGTTACGGACAGAACTATGGCTACACCTTC. Its protein is CASSYGQNYGYTF.

V is TRBV10-2 and J is TRBJ1-3; D is uncertain. Germline loops: CDR1 WSHSY, CDR2 SAAADI. The CDR3 spans 16 residues. V was cut by 8 bases and J by 0 bases, with 17 bases left in between. DNA for the CDR3: TGCGCCAGCGTCCCCAGCGGGCGTAGCTCTGGAAACACCATATATTTT. The encoded protein is CASVPSGRSSGNTIYF.

This clone came up a few times. V gene TRBV27 combines with J gene TRBJ1-1; 8 bases line up with TRBD1. The CDR3 runs 15 residues. Germline V lookup: CDR1 MNHEY, CDR2 SMNVEV (reference sequence). Trimming took 3 bases from V and 5 from J; bases not matched to a gene: 8. The CDR3 nucleotides read TGTGCCAGCAGTTTGGCAGGGGGCGCCTTGACTGAAGCTTTCTTT. The encoded protein is CASSLAGGALTEAFF.

V usage is TRBV19 and J usage is TRBJ2-1; no definite D call. V dropped 3 bases and J dropped 6 bases, with 12 bases sitting between them. This CDR3 is built from 14 residues. Per the germline V gene, CDR1 is LNHDA and CDR2 is SQIVND (reference sequence). The CDR3 sequence is CASSMAFLGNEQFF. The CDR3 DNA is TGTGCCAGTAGTATGGCGTTTCTAGGCAATGAGCAGTTCTTC.

This clone appeared a single time. This rearrangement joins TRBV19 to TRBJ1-5, with D unclear. Germline CDR1 and CDR2: LNHDA and SQIVND (reference sequence). The V end was cut by 1 base, the J end by 1 base, with 2 bases between. CDR3 length: 13 amino acids. This chain's CDR3 is CASSIASNQPQHF. CDR3 nucleotides: TGTGCCAGTAGTATAGCGAGCAATCAGCCCCAGCATTTT.

This clone was counted a single time. The chain joins TRBV5-1 to TRBJ2-5; perhaps TRBD1 as D (5 bases). Germline V gene lookup returns CDR1 SGHRS and CDR2 YFSETQ. V lost 0 bases to trimming and J lost 2 bases, with 17 bases between them. The length of the CDR3 is 17 residues. CDR3 sequence reads: CASSLAAQGRAQETQYF. The CDR3 region has the DNA TGCGCCAGCAGCTTGGCCGCCCAGGGTAGGGCGCAAGAGACCCAGTACTTC.

The J gene is TRBJ2-1, the V gene TRBV4-1; perhaps TRBD1 as D (6 bases). From germline, CDR1 is MGHRA and CDR2 YSYEKL. Trimming left V 4 bases short and J 7 bases short, with 20 bases between. The CDR3 runs 16 residues. CDR3 nucleotide sequence: TGCGCCAGCAGCCGTCGCAGGGGCAGGCCAACGAATGAGCAGTTCTTC. Translating it yields CASSRRRGRPTNEQFF.